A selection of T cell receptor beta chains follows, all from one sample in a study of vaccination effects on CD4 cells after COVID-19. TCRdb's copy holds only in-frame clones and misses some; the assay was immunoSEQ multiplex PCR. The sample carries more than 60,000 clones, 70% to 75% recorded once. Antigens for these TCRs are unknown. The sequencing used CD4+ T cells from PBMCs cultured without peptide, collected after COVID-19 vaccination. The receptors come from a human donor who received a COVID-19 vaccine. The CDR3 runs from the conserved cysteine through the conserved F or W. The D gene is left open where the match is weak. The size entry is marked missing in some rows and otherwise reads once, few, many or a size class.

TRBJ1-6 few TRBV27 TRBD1 TGTGCCAGCAGTCTGACAGGGGGCAATTCACCCCTCCACTTT CASSLTGGNSPLHF
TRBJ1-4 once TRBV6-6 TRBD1 TGTGCCAGCATAGGGCAGGGGGCTGAAAAACTGTTTTTT CASIGQGAEKLFF
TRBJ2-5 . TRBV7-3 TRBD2 TGTGCCAGCAGCTTAGCGGGGGGGCTTGAGACCCAGTACTTC CASSLAGGLETQYF
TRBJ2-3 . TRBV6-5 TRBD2 TGTGCCAGCGGGGCGGGGGGAGGAGATACGCAGTATTTT CASGAGGGDTQYF
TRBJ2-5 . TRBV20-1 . TGCAGTGCTAGTCGGGGGGCCGGGGGGCAAGAGACCCAGTACTTC CSASRGAGGQETQYF
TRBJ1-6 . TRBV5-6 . TGTGCCAGCAGCTCCCCAGCGTCAAGCTCCTATAATTCACCCCTCCACTTT CASSSPASSSYNSPLHF
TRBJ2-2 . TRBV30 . TGTGCCTGGGCAGCGGCCCTCTCCGGGGAGCTGTTTTTT CAWAAALSGELFF
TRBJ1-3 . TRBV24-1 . TGTGCCACCAGTCAAACTGGAAACACCATATATTTT CATSQTGNTIYF
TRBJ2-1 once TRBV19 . TGTGCCAGTAGTCCACCTCCAGCGATTTCCTACAATGAGCAGTTCTTC CASSPPPAISYNEQFF
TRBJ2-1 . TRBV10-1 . TGCGCCAGCAGGGGCCACAGGGAAGGAGACTCCTACAATGAGCAGTTCTTC CASRGHREGDSYNEQFF
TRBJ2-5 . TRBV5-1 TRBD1 TGCGCCAGCAGCCTGCAGGGGGAAGAGACCCAGTACTTC CASSLQGEETQYF
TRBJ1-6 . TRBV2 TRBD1 TGTGCCAGCATTCGGGACAGGAGGTCCTATAATTCACCCCTCCACTTT CASIRDRRSYNSPLHF
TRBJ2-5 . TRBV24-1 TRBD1 TGTGCCACCAGTGAGTTGCAGACAGGGGTCGAGACCCAGTACTTC CATSELQTGVETQYF
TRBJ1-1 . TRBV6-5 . TGTGCCAGCAGTAGGGACTATGAAACTGAAGCTTTCTTT CASSRDYETEAFF
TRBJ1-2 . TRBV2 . TGTGCCAGCGGTGGGGAGAGGGACACCGATAACTATGGCTACACCTTC CASGGERDTDNYGYTF
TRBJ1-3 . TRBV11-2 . TGTGCCAGCAGCTTAGGGAGCCGGACAGTCTCTGGAAACACCATATATTTT CASSLGSRTVSGNTIYF
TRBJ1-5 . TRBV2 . TGTGCCAGCACGAACGCCAATCAGCCCCAGCATTTT CASTNANQPQHF
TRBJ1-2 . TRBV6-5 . TGTGCCAGCAGTTATTCGGGGTCCCCCCGTGGCTACACCTTC CASSYSGSPRGYTF
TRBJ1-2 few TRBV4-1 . TGCGCCAGCAGCCAAGACGTTCGGGGGAGCTATGGCTACACCTTC CASSQDVRGSYGYTF
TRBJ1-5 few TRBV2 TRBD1 TGTGCCAGCACGGGACAGGGGGCTCAGCCCCAGCATTTT CASTGQGAQPQHF
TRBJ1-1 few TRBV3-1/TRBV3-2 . TGTGCCAGCACCCCAGGGCGTTGGGTGAACACTGAAGCTTTCTTT CASTPGRWVNTEAFF
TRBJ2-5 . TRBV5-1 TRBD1 TGCGCCAGCACGGGGACAGGGCAAGAGACCCAGTACTTC CASTGTGQETQYF
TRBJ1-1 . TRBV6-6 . TGTGCCAGTGCTGCAACGCAGGCCAACACTGAAGCTTTCTTT CASAATQANTEAFF
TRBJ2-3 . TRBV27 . TGTGCCAGCAGCTCAAGGGGGGGAAGCACAGATACGCAGTATTTT CASSSRGGSTDTQYF
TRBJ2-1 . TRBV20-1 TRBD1 TGCAGTGCTAGTAAGGGGGCGGACAATGAGCAGTTCTTC CSASKGADNEQFF
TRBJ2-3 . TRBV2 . TGTGCCAGCAGGGAAGGGACTAGCACAGATACGCAGTATTTT CASREGTSTDTQYF
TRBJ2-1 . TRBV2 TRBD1 TGTGCCAGCCTTAGACAGGGGGCGAGCAATGAGCAGTTCTTC CASLRQGASNEQFF
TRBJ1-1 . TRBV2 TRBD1 TGTGCCAGCACCCAGGGGGGCACTGAAGCTTTCTTT CASTQGGTEAFF
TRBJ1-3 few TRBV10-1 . TGCGCCAGCTCCCGGGACGGCTCTGGAAACACCATATATTTT CASSRDGSGNTIYF
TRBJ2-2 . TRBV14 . TGTGCCAGCGGTAAACAGGGAGGGACCGGGGAGCTGTTTTTT CASGKQGGTGELFF
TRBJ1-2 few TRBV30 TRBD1 TGTGCCTGGACTACTCCGGGACAGCTACTCTATGGCTACACCTTC CAWTTPGQLLYGYTF
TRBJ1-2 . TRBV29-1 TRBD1 TGCAGCGTGGACAGGGAGGCCCTTTCTTATGGTGGCTACACCTTC CSVDREALSYGGYTF
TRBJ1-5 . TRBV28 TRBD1 TGTGCCAGCAGTCCCGAGACAGGGGTCAATCAGCCCCAGCATTTT CASSPETGVNQPQHF
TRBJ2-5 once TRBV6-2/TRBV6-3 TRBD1 TGTGCCAGCAGTTACGAACTAGGGGGCGGGTTAGAGACCCAGTACTTC CASSYELGGGLETQYF
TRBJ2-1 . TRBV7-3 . TGTGCCAGCAGCCGATTTAGCGGTAGGGGCTACAATGAGCAGTTCTTC CASSRFSGRGYNEQFF
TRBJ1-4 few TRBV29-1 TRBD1 TGCAGCGTTGGTGGGACAGGGGATGAAAAACTGTTTTTT CSVGGTGDEKLFF
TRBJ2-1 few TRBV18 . TGTGCCAGCTCACCACCGAGCCAGAACAATGAGCAGTTCTTC CASSPPSQNNEQFF
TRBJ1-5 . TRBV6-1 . TGTGCCAGCAGTGAACGGGGGATCGGGAGCAATCAGCCCCAGCATTTT CASSERGIGSNQPQHF
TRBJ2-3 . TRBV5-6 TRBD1 TGTGCCAGCAGCTTGGCCGGGACAGGGGGCACAGATACGCAGTATTTT CASSLAGTGGTDTQYF
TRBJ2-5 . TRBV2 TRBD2 TGTGCCAGCAGGGGGACTAGCGGGGGTCTCAACCAAGAGACCCAGTACTTC CASRGTSGGLNQETQYF
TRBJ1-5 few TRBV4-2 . TGTGCCAGCAGCCAAGATACCCAGCCCCAGCATTTT CASSQDTQPQHF
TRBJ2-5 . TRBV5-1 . TGCGCCAGCAGCTCGGTCGAATCAGGGACCCAGTACTTC CASSSVESGTQYF
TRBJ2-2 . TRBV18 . TGTGCCAGCTCACCACCGAGGGTTGCCACCGGGGAGCTGTTTTTT CASSPPRVATGELFF
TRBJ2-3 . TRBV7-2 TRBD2 TGTGCCAGCAGCTTATGGGGACTAGCGGGGGGGGGTGGAGATACGCAGTATTTT CASSLWGLAGGGGDTQYF
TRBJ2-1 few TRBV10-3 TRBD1 TGTGCCATCAGCCCTCTGACAGGGGACTTTTACAATGAGCAGTTCTTC CAISPLTGDFYNEQFF
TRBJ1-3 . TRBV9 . TGTGCCAGCAGCGCTGGTGATCAGGGCGCTGGAAACACCATATATTTT CASSAGDQGAGNTIYF
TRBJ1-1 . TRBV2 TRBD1 TGTGCCAGCAGTGGGGGACAGGGAACGAGGTCTGAAGCTTTCTTT CASSGGQGTRSEAFF
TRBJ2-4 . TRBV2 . TGTGCCAGCAGTGAACCCCTCCGAGGGGTGGCCAAAAACATTCAGTACTTC CASSEPLRGVAKNIQYF
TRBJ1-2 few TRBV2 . TGTGCCAGCAGTGAAGCGCGTGGCTACACCTTC CASSEARGYTF
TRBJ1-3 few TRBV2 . TGTGCCAGCAAAGGGGTAGGAGCTGGAAACACCATATATTTT CASKGVGAGNTIYF
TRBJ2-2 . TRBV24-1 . TGTGCCACCAGCAAGACACCCACCGGGGAGCTGTTTTTT CATSKTPTGELFF
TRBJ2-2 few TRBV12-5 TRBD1 TGTGCTAGTGGGGGACAGCGCACCGGGGAGCTGTTTTTT CASGGQRTGELFF
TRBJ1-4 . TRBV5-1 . TGCGCCAGCAGCTTGGTAGGCATTCGTGCAACTAATGAAAAACTGTTTTTT CASSLVGIRATNEKLFF
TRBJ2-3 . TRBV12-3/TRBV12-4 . TGTGCCAGCAGTTTAGTCGTAAATACGCAGTATTTT CASSLVVNTQYF
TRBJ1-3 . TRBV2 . TGTGCCAGCAGTGTCATGACTGCAAGCTCTGGAAACACCATATATTTT CASSVMTASSGNTIYF
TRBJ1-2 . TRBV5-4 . TGTGCCAGCAGCTCAGACGGCATCTATGGCTACACCTTC CASSSDGIYGYTF
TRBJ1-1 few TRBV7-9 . TGTGCCAGCAGCTTACGGTCGGCCTATGAAGCTTTCTTT CASSLRSAYEAFF
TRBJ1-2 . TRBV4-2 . TGTGCCAGCAGCCGAAGGGGTACATATGGCTACACCTTC CASSRRGTYGYTF
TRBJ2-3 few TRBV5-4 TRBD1 TGTGCCAGCAGCTTGGCACCGGGACAGGAGAACACAGATACGCAGTATTTT CASSLAPGQENTDTQYF
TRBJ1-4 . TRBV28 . TGTGCCAGCAGTTTATTGGGAATGCCTAATGAAAAACTGTTTTTT CASSLLGMPNEKLFF